This T cell receptor (beta chain) was profiled in a study of cytomegalovirus exposure and HLA in healthy donors. Broader study findings: Later on, an analysis showed TCR association rates differing by HLA locus, with DRB1 the most and HLA-C the fewest. As was reported, the HLA-A and HLA-B alleles of most subjects were accurately predicted from TCR beta sequences.

The PCR made use of 60 Vbeta and 13 Jbeta primers. Here immunoSEQ multiplex PCR was the method, and the copy in TCRdb shows in-frame clones only, minus some. Of 150,000 to 200,000 clones in the sample, around four fifths were seen once. These donors, healthy bone marrow donors, were studied. Details on this clone: Antigen specificity is unknown.

The CDR3 extends over 16 amino acids. Looked up from germline, CDR1 is KGHSY and CDR2 is FQNENV. Trimming pared 0 bases from V and 0 bases from J, leaving 11 bases between. V and J are TRBV16 and TRBJ1-2; D is possibly TRBD1 (6 bases). The sequencing input was PBMCs. This clonotype was obtained from a young man in good health and CMV-seropositive. CDR3 amino acids: CASSQSVRGANYGYTF. The CDR3 nucleotides read TGTGCCAGCAGCCAATCGGTCAGGGGAGCTAACTATGGCTACACCTTC.